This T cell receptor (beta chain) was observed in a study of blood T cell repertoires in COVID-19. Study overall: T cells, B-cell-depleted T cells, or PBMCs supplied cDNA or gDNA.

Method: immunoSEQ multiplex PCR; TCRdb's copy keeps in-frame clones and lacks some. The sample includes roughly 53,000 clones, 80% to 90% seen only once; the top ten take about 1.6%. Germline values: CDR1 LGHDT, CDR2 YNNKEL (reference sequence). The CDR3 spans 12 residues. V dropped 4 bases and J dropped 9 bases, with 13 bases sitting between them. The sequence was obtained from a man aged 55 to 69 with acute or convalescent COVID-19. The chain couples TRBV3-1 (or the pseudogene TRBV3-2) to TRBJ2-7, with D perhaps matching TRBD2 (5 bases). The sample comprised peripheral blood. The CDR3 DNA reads TGTGCCAGCAGCCCGGGATCGCACGGGCAGTACTTC. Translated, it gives CASSPGSHGQYF.